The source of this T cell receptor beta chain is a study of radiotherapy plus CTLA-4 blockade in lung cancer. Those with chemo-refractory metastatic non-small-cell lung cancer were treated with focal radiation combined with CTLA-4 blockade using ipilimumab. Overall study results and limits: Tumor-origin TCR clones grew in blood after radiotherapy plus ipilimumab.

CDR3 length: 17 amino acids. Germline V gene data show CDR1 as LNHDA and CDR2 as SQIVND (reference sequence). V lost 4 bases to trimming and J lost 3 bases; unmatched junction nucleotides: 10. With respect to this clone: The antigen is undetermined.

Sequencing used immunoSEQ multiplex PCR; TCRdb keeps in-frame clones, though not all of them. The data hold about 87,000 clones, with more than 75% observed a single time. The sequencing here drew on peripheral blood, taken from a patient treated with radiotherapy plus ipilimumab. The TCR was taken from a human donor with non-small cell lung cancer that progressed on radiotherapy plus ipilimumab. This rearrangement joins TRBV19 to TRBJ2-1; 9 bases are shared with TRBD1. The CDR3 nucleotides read TGTGCCAGTAGTACCGGGACAGGGTACGTAGTCTACAATGAGCAGTTCTTC. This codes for CASSTGTGYVVYNEQFF.